A selection of T cell receptor beta chains follows, all from one sample in a study of blood T cell repertoires in COVID-19. Sequencing used immunoSEQ multiplex PCR; TCRdb keeps in-frame clones, though not all of them. The data show about 190,000 clones, 88% seen once. The sample consisted of peripheral blood. The origin of the receptors is a man aged 35-49 years with active or convalescent COVID-19. Each CDR3 is given with its conserved first and last residue. The D gene is left open where the match is weak. Only some rows state a clone size, as once, few, many or a class for expanded clones.

TRBJ2-6,.,TRBV12-5,.,TGTGCTAGTGGTTTGGTGTTTTGGTCCAGCTCTGGGGCCAACGTCCTGACTTTC,CASGLVFWSSSGANVLTF
TRBJ2-5,.,TRBV27,.,TGTGCCAGCAGTATAAGACTGGGGGGGACCCAGTACTTC,CASSIRLGGTQYF
TRBJ1-2,.,TRBV19,TRBD1,TGTGCCAGTAGTGCGACCAGACAGGGGAAATGGTATGGCTACACCTTC,CASSATRQGKWYGYTF
TRBJ1-1,.,TRBV18,TRBD1,TGTGCCAGCTCACCCGACAGGGGCACTGAAGCTTTCTTT,CASSPDRGTEAFF
TRBJ2-3,.,TRBV19,TRBD2,TGTGCCAGTAGTGGGAGCGGGAGTTGGACAGATACGCAGTATTTT,CASSGSGSWTDTQYF
TRBJ1-5,.,TRBV9,.,TGTGCCAGCAGCGTAGACGGGGAGCAGCCCCAGCATTTT,CASSVDGEQPQHF
TRBJ2-3,.,TRBV6-5,TRBD1,TGTGCCAGCAGTTGGGGGACAGGGACAGATACGCAGTATTTT,CASSWGTGTDTQYF
TRBJ1-1,once,TRBV11-2,.,TGTGCCAGCAGCCCCTCGGGGGGCTGGGGCACTGAAGCTTTCTTT,CASSPSGGWGTEAFF
TRBJ2-7,.,TRBV19,TRBD2,TGTGCCAGTAGTACCGGACTAGCGGAGCCCTACGAGCAGTACTTC,CASSTGLAEPYEQYF
TRBJ1-4,.,TRBV25-1,.,TGTGCCAGCAGTCCCCTAGGACACGGGGAAAAACTGTTTTTT,CASSPLGHGEKLFF
TRBJ1-6,few,TRBV7-9,.,TGTGCCAGCAGCTTACGGGAGGGTAATTCACCCCTCCACTTT,CASSLREGNSPLHF
TRBJ1-3,.,TRBV5-4,.,TGTGCCAGCAGCCTGGCCGGTGGAAACACCATATATTTT,CASSLAGGNTIYF
TRBJ2-7,once,TRBV5-5,TRBD1,TGTGCCAGCAGCTTGACAGGGGCTTCTCTAGCCGAGCAGTACTTC,CASSLTGASLAEQYF
TRBJ2-1,.,TRBV30,TRBD2,TGTGCCTGTTATGGGACTAGCGGGAGAGACAATGAGCAGTTCTTC,CACYGTSGRDNEQFF
TRBJ2-7,.,TRBV14,TRBD2,TGTGCCAGCAGCCAGGCGGGACTAGCGGGCTCCTACGAGCAGTACTTC,CASSQAGLAGSYEQYF
TRBJ2-1,.,TRBV12-3/TRBV12-4,TRBD1,TGTGCCAGCACCTGGGGTTTCGACAGGGCGGTCTTC,CASTWGFDRAVF
TRBJ2-7,.,TRBV19,TRBD1,TGTGCCAGTAGTCCAACGGGACAGGGCTACGAGCAGTACTTC,CASSPTGQGYEQYF
TRBJ2-1,.,TRBV7-2,.,TGTGCCAGCAGCATTACTAGGGGGGGGTCCTACAATGAGCAGTTCTTC,CASSITRGGSYNEQFF
TRBJ2-1,.,TRBV5-1,.,TGCGCCAGCAGCGGGACAGGGCATGTTGGGACTAGATCCTACAATGAGCAGTTCTTC,CASSGTGHVGTRSYNEQFF
TRBJ2-3,few,TRBV2,TRBD2,TGTGCCAGCAGGCACACTAGCGGGAACACAGATACGCAGTATTTT,CASRHTSGNTDTQYF
TRBJ2-7,.,TRBV2,TRBD1,TGTGCCATCCGGGACAGGGACTACGAGCAGTACTTC,CAIRDRDYEQYF
TRBJ2-3,.,TRBV12-3/TRBV12-4,.,TGTGCCATTTCGTCCACAGATACGCAGTATTTT,CAISSTDTQYF
TRBJ2-7,.,TRBV4-1,TRBD2,TGCGCCAGCAGCCAGGGACTAGCGGGCTACGAGCAGTACTTC,CASSQGLAGYEQYF
TRBJ2-5,.,TRBV6-1,.,TGTGCCAGCAGTGAAAGGTTTCAGGGGGGCCCTGTTTGGGAGACCCAGTACTTC,CASSERFQGGPVWETQYF
TRBJ2-1,.,TRBV11-2,.,TGTGCCAGCAGTCCCTCCGTCCGTGAGCAGTTCTTC,CASSPSVREQFF
TRBJ2-3,many,TRBV2,.,TGTGCCAGCAGTGCAGGGGCTCTTGGCACAGATACGCAGTATTTT,CASSAGALGTDTQYF
TRBJ2-7,.,TRBV27,TRBD2,TGTGCCAGCGGCAGAGGCGGGGGAATGGTCTACGAGCAGTACTTC,CASGRGGGMVYEQYF
TRBJ2-5,.,TRBV5-4,TRBD2,TGTGCCAGCACTGCGGGAGGCCAAGAGACCCAGTACTTC,CASTAGGQETQYF
TRBJ2-1,.,TRBV6-5,TRBD1,TGTGCCAGCAGTTACTCGTTGGCAGGGGGCAATGAGCAGTTCTTC,CASSYSLAGGNEQFF
TRBJ2-7,.,TRBV7-2,TRBD1,TGTGCCAGCAGCCGCGACAGGGGGTTTGGCGAGCAGTACTTC,CASSRDRGFGEQYF
TRBJ1-1,.,TRBV2,.,TGTGCCAGCAGCTTAATGAACACTGAAGCTTTCTTT,CASSLMNTEAFF
TRBJ2-3,.,TRBV2,.,TGTGCCAGCGGCGCCGGACAGATAAGCACAGATACGCAGTATTTT,CASGAGQISTDTQYF
TRBJ2-3,once,TRBV11-3,TRBD2,TGTGCCAGCAGCTCCATACTAGCGGGAGTTGGATCAGATACGCAGTATTTT,CASSSILAGVGSDTQYF
TRBJ1-4,.,TRBV25-1,TRBD1,TGTGCCAGCAGTGTCGGACAGGGTTACGAAAAACTGTTTTTT,CASSVGQGYEKLFF
TRBJ1-2,.,TRBV15,.,TGTGCCACAGCGAGAACAAACAGGGATCGCTACACCTTC,CATARTNRDRYTF
TRBJ2-1,.,TRBV6-4,.,TGTGCCAGCGAGCCTTACATGGGAGCCAATGAGCAGTTCTTC,CASEPYMGANEQFF